This TCR beta chain comes out of a study of T cell repertoires in cytomegalovirus infection. TCRdb re-analysed the reads in MiXCR, keeping a single row per CDR3 protein. The sample lists around 300,000 distinct CDR3 sequences, roughly 23% occurring once. Comment on this clonotype: Sequence at one end of the junction differs from germline and may be a read error.

Germline CDR1 and CDR2: SGHAT and FQNNGV. This CDR3 has 14 amino acids. The J gene is TRBJ2-7, the V gene TRBV11-2; D not resolved. The sequenced sample consisted of PBMCs. The receptor was derived from a human donor in good health (CMV status not recorded). Some clones in this sample may be carry-over from other donors' samples. The CDR3 nucleotides are TGTACCAGCAGCTTGGGCGTCGTATCCTACGAGCAGTACTTC. The encoded protein is CTSSLGVVSYEQYF.